These T cell receptor beta chains were read from a single sample in a study of PD-1 blockade in classical Hodgkin lymphoma. The assay was immunoSEQ multiplex PCR, and TCRdb's table has in-frame clones only and misses some. The data contain about 90,000 clones, about nine tenths of them singletons. The sample consisted of peripheral blood mononuclear cells (PBMCs), taken before the fourth cycle of nivolumab. The receptor source for this set is a human donor with classical Hodgkin lymphoma. The CDR3 runs from the conserved cysteine through the conserved F or W. A D gene is named only where the DNA matches it firmly. Clone size, where shown, is once, few, many, or a class for clones that have expanded.

d_call: TRBD2; j_call: TRBJ2-1; clone_size: NA; v_call: TRBV11-2; cdr3_aa: CASSRWTSVLYNEQFF; cdr3_nt: TGTGCCAGCAGCCGTTGGACTAGCGTACTCTACAATGAGCAGTTCTTC
d_call: TRBD2; j_call: TRBJ2-3; clone_size: NA; v_call: TRBV5-1; cdr3_aa: CASSFMVAGDTQYF; cdr3_nt: TGCGCCAGCAGCTTTATGGTAGCGGGGGACACGCAGTATTTT
d_call: NA; j_call: TRBJ2-7; clone_size: NA; v_call: TRBV2; cdr3_aa: CASSDPRTEQYF; cdr3_nt: TGTGCCAGCAGCGACCCTAGGACCGAGCAGTACTTC
d_call: TRBD2; j_call: TRBJ2-7; clone_size: NA; v_call: TRBV5-1; cdr3_aa: CASSLSGLAYEQYF; cdr3_nt: TGCGCCAGCAGCTTGTCGGGACTAGCCTACGAGCAGTACTTC
d_call: NA; j_call: TRBJ1-2; clone_size: NA; v_call: TRBV2; cdr3_aa: CASPSGEAPRLYGYTF; cdr3_nt: TGTGCCAGCCCGAGTGGGGAGGCCCCCCGCCTTTATGGCTACACCTTC
d_call: NA; j_call: TRBJ1-5; clone_size: NA; v_call: TRBV6-5; cdr3_aa: CASGYEQPQHF; cdr3_nt: TGTGCCAGCGGATACGAACAGCCCCAGCATTTT
d_call: NA; j_call: TRBJ2-2; clone_size: NA; v_call: TRBV2; cdr3_aa: CASSDWQGPGELFF; cdr3_nt: TGTGCCAGCAGTGATTGGCAGGGCCCCGGGGAGCTGTTTTTT
d_call: NA; j_call: TRBJ2-3; clone_size: NA; v_call: TRBV19; cdr3_aa: CASRQQSPDTQYF; cdr3_nt: TGTGCCAGTAGGCAACAGTCTCCAGATACGCAGTATTTT
d_call: TRBD1; j_call: TRBJ1-4; clone_size: NA; v_call: TRBV6-5; cdr3_aa: CASSEQGANEKLFF; cdr3_nt: TGTGCCAGCAGCGAACAGGGGGCTAATGAAAAACTGTTTTTT
d_call: NA; j_call: TRBJ1-1; clone_size: NA; v_call: TRBV6-5; cdr3_aa: CASSYDPGRNTEAFF; cdr3_nt: TGTGCCAGCAGTTACGATCCAGGGAGAAACACTGAAGCTTTCTTT
d_call: TRBD1; j_call: TRBJ1-2; clone_size: NA; v_call: TRBV7-9; cdr3_aa: CASSFSGQGANGYTF; cdr3_nt: TGTGCCAGCAGCTTCTCGGGACAGGGGGCGAACGGCTACACCTTC
d_call: NA; j_call: TRBJ1-6; clone_size: NA; v_call: TRBV6-6; cdr3_aa: CASSARVYNSPLHF; cdr3_nt: TGTGCCAGCAGTGCCAGGGTCTATAATTCACCCCTCCACTTT
d_call: TRBD1; j_call: TRBJ2-7; clone_size: NA; v_call: TRBV6-5; cdr3_aa: CASSFQANRGEYF; cdr3_nt: TGTGCCAGCAGTTTTCAGGCGAACAGGGGAGAGTACTTC
d_call: NA; j_call: TRBJ1-1; clone_size: NA; v_call: TRBV19; cdr3_aa: CASSTSIRHGQAFF; cdr3_nt: TGTGCCAGTAGTACCTCTATTCGACACGGACAAGCTTTCTTT
d_call: TRBD2; j_call: TRBJ2-3; clone_size: NA; v_call: TRBV29-1; cdr3_aa: CSVFGTSSSDTQYF; cdr3_nt: TGCAGCGTATTCGGGACTAGCAGCTCAGATACGCAGTATTTT
d_call: NA; j_call: TRBJ2-7; clone_size: NA; v_call: TRBV6-1; cdr3_aa: CASSHGIEQYF; cdr3_nt: TGTGCCAGCAGTCACGGGATCGAGCAGTACTTC
d_call: NA; j_call: TRBJ1-2; clone_size: NA; v_call: TRBV4-3; cdr3_aa: CASSQEIGYGYTF; cdr3_nt: TGCGCCAGCAGCCAAGAAATTGGCTATGGCTACACCTTC
d_call: NA; j_call: TRBJ1-2; clone_size: NA; v_call: TRBV9; cdr3_aa: CASSPNAKGLYGYTF; cdr3_nt: TGTGCCAGCAGCCCGAACGCCAAGGGACTTTATGGCTACACCTTC
d_call: TRBD1; j_call: TRBJ1-2; clone_size: NA; v_call: TRBV7-2; cdr3_aa: CASSLAQGAGGYTF; cdr3_nt: TGTGCCAGCAGCTTAGCGCAGGGGGCGGGCGGCTACACCTTC
d_call: NA; j_call: TRBJ1-1; clone_size: NA; v_call: TRBV28; cdr3_aa: CASRHTGITEAFF; cdr3_nt: TGTGCCAGCAGGCACACAGGGATCACTGAAGCTTTCTTT
d_call: NA; j_call: TRBJ2-3; clone_size: once; v_call: TRBV21-1; cdr3_aa: CASSKVLNQTAHTQYF; cdr3_nt: TGTGCCAGCAGCAAAGTTCTTAACCAGACTGCCCATACGCAGTATTTT
d_call: NA; j_call: TRBJ2-3; clone_size: NA; v_call: TRBV5-4; cdr3_aa: CASSSSLWGPDTQYF; cdr3_nt: TGTGCCAGCAGCTCATCCCTCTGGGGACCAGATACGCAGTATTTT
d_call: NA; j_call: TRBJ2-7; clone_size: NA; v_call: TRBV25-1; cdr3_aa: CASSEYGGEREQYF; cdr3_nt: TGTGCCAGCAGTGAATATGGAGGGGAGCGGGAGCAGTACTTC
d_call: NA; j_call: TRBJ2-5; clone_size: NA; v_call: TRBV21-1; cdr3_aa: CASSKAQVPTGGFETQYF; cdr3_nt: TGTGCCAGCAGCAAAGCGCAAGTTCCGACAGGGGGGTTTGAGACCCAGTACTTC
d_call: NA; j_call: TRBJ2-3; clone_size: NA; v_call: TRBV7-2; cdr3_aa: CASNGASPSTDTQYF; cdr3_nt: TGTGCCAGCAACGGGGCGAGTCCCTCCACAGATACGCAGTATTTT
d_call: TRBD1; j_call: TRBJ1-4; clone_size: NA; v_call: TRBV9; cdr3_aa: CASSVNTGGSEKLFF; cdr3_nt: TGTGCCAGCAGCGTAAATACAGGGGGCAGTGAAAAACTGTTTTTT
d_call: NA; j_call: TRBJ2-1; clone_size: NA; v_call: TRBV30; cdr3_aa: CAWGDRERYNEQFF; cdr3_nt: TGTGCCTGGGGAGACAGAGAGCGATACAATGAGCAGTTCTTC
d_call: NA; j_call: TRBJ2-3; clone_size: NA; v_call: TRBV11-3; cdr3_aa: CASSGGPNTDTQYF; cdr3_nt: TGTGCCAGCAGCGGGGGGCCTAACACAGATACGCAGTATTTT
d_call: NA; j_call: TRBJ2-5; clone_size: NA; v_call: TRBV28; cdr3_aa: CASSPLGETQYF; cdr3_nt: TGTGCCAGCAGTCCCCTTGGAGAGACCCAGTACTTC
d_call: NA; j_call: TRBJ2-7; clone_size: NA; v_call: TRBV4-3; cdr3_aa: CASSQVLGGGRTYEQYF; cdr3_nt: TGCGCCAGCAGCCAAGTCTTAGGGGGGGGGCGGACCTACGAGCAGTACTTC
d_call: TRBD2; j_call: TRBJ2-1; clone_size: once; v_call: TRBV11-3; cdr3_aa: CASSIGLVGEDNEQFF; cdr3_nt: TGTGCCAGCAGCATCGGACTAGTGGGAGAGGACAATGAGCAGTTCTTC
d_call: NA; j_call: TRBJ1-1; clone_size: few; v_call: TRBV6-5; cdr3_aa: CASSYSGLVNTEAFF; cdr3_nt: TGTGCCAGCAGTTACTCGGGACTGGTGAACACTGAAGCTTTCTTT
d_call: TRBD2; j_call: TRBJ2-7; clone_size: few; v_call: TRBV7-9; cdr3_aa: CASRPTLAGFSHEQYF; cdr3_nt: TGTGCCAGCAGACCGACTCTAGCGGGGTTCTCCCACGAGCAGTACTTC
d_call: NA; j_call: TRBJ1-6; clone_size: NA; v_call: TRBV28; cdr3_aa: CASSTTSSYNSPLHF; cdr3_nt: TGTGCCAGCAGTACCACGAGCTCCTATAATTCACCCCTCCACTTT